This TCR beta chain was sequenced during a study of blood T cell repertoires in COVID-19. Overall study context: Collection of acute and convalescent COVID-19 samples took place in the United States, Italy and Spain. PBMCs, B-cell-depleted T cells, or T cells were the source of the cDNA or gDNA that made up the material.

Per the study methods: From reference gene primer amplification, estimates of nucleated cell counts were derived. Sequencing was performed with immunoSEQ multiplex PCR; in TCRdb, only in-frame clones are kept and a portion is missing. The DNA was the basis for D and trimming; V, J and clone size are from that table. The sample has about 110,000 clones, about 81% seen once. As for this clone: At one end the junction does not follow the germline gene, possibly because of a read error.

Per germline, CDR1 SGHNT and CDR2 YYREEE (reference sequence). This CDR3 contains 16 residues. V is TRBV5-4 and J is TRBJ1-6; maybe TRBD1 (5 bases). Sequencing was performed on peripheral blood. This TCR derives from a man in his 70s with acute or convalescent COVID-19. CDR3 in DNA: TGTGCCAGCAGCACGGACCGGGACTCCTTTAATTCACCCCTCCACTTT. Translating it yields CASSTDRDSFNSPLHF.